The 14 T cell receptor beta chains presented below share a single source sample, sequenced in a study of blood T cell repertoires in COVID-19. Profiled with immunoSEQ multiplex PCR; TCRdb holds only in-frame clones, not every one. The sample yields some 270,000 clones, 65% to 85% seen once. The specimen sequenced was peripheral blood. The receptor source for this set is a woman aged 40 to 49 who had recovered from COVID-19.

The rearrangement links TRBV7-9 to TRBJ2-1, with 9 bases lining up with TRBD2. Trimming removed 1 base from V and 5 bases from J; junction bases left unmatched: 3. From germline, CDR1 is SEHNR and CDR2 FQNEAQ (reference sequence). This CDR3 region has 15 residues. The CDR3 nucleotides read TGTGCCAGCAGCTTAGGTTCTAGCGGGGACAATGAGCAGTTCTTC. It codes for CASSLGSSGDNEQFF.

This chain connects TRBV6-5 to TRBJ1-4; 7 bases agree with TRBD1. V lost 3 bases, J lost 4 bases, and 5 bases stayed unmatched. From germline, CDR1 is MNHEY and CDR2 SVGAGI. This CDR3 comprises 15 residues. The CDR3 region has the DNA TGTGCCAGCAGTTATAGGGGGGACAGTAATGAAAAACTGTTTTTT. As protein: CASSYRGDSNEKLFF.

This clone has just a few counts. The rearrangement joins TRBV18 to TRBJ2-2; 8 bases match TRBD1. Germline CDR1 reads KGHSH; CDR2 reads LQKENI. CDR3 length: 16 amino acids. Germline trimming cut 3 bases from V and 1 base from J; bases unmatched to any gene: 4. The CDR3 bases are TGTGCCAGCTCACCTAGGACAGGGAGGAACACCGGGGAGCTGTTTTTT. It is translated as CASSPRTGRNTGELFF.

The chain uses TRBV2 and TRBJ2-7; perhaps TRBD1 as D (5 bases). CDR1 is SNHLY and CDR2 is FYNNEI in the germline V gene. The CDR3 loop spans 14 amino acids. V was cut by 1 base and J by 2 bases, with 9 bases left in between. CDR3 loop: CASSEETETYEQYF. As DNA, the CDR3 is TGTGCCAGCAGTGAAGAGACAGAAACCTACGAGCAGTACTTC.

In its sample, this clone was seen once. The rearrangement links TRBV7-9 to TRBJ2-3; possibly TRBD1 for D (5 bases). CDR1 is SEHNR and CDR2 is FQNEAQ in the germline V gene (reference sequence). Trimming removed 4 bases from V and 1 base from J, with 9 bases in between. The CDR3 runs to 14 residues. As DNA, the CDR3 is TGTGCCAGCAGCTCAGGGTGGGGCACAGATACGCAGTATTTT. Its translation is CASSSGWGTDTQYF.

V and J are TRBV5-1 and TRBJ1-2; D remains unclear. The germline V gene encodes CDR1 SGHRS and CDR2 YFSETQ. V lost 4 bases and J 6 bases, leaving 16 bases between the germline ends. This CDR3 spans 14 amino acids. The CDR3 sequence: CASSRLNTEDGYTF. The CDR3 region has the DNA TGCGCCAGCAGCCGCCTTAACACGGAGGATGGCTACACCTTC.

V and J are TRBV7-3 and TRBJ1-2; 12 bases map to TRBD1. Trimming took 1 base from V and 6 from J; bases not matched to a gene: 12. The CDR3 is 18 residues long. The germline V gene encodes CDR1 SGHTA and CDR2 FQGTGA. The CDR3 bases are TGTGCCAGCAGCTTAATTCCCGGGACAGGGGGCGGATTGGATGGCTACACCTTC. Translation: CASSLIPGTGGGLDGYTF.

The chain is built from TRBV30 and TRBJ2-7; a weak D match, TRBD2 (6 bases). V lost 0 bases to trimming and J lost 7 bases, with 13 bases between them. Germline-derived CDR1 and CDR2 are GTSNPN and SVGIG (reference sequence). The CDR3 extends over 13 amino acids. CDR3 sequence: CAWSVDSGGEQYF. The CDR3, as DNA: TGTGCCTGGAGTGTAGATTCTGGAGGGGAGCAGTACTTC.

CDR3 loop: CASSPTAQYEAFF. The CDR3 DNA reads as TGCGCCAGCAGCCCGACAGCCCAATATGAAGCTTTCTTT. This sequence joins TRBV4-1 and TRBJ1-1; D is possibly TRBD1 (5 bases). V lost 4 bases and J 7 bases, leaving 13 bases between the germline ends. CDR3 length equals 13 residues. In germline, CDR1 is MGHRA, CDR2 YSYEKL.

The chain recombines TRBV6-5 with TRBJ1-1, with D unresolved. Germline CDR1 and CDR2: MNHEY and SVGAGI. V was cut by 5 bases and J by 8 bases, with 18 bases left in between. The CDR3 extends over 14 amino acids. CDR3 sequence (DNA): TGTGCCAGCAGTCCAGCCCGCGGAGTGACCGAAGCTTTCTTT. This translates into CASSPARGVTEAFF.

This chain uses TRBV28 with TRBJ2-3, with D possibly TRBD2 on 5 matching bases. Deletions cut 7 bases from V and 4 bases from J, with 15 bases between. Germline CDR1 is MDHEN and CDR2 is SYDVKM. The length of the CDR3 is 14 residues. CDR3 region: CASTLWEKSDTQYF. In DNA, the CDR3 is TGTGCCAGCACCCTATGGGAGAAATCAGATACGCAGTATTTT. Using reference TRBV28 and TRBJ2-3 for the parts outside the CDR3, the full variable domain is DVKVTQSSRYLVKRTGEKVFLECVQDMDHENMFWYRQDPGLGLRLIYFSYDVKMKEKGDIPEGYSVSREKKERFSLILESASTNQTSMYLCASTLWEKSDTQYFGPGTRLTVL.

This sequence joins TRBV11-2 and TRBJ2-1, with 11 nucleotides matching TRBD2. Germline-derived CDR1 and CDR2 are SGHAT and FQNNGV. V gave up 5 bases and J gave up 3 bases; unmatched junction bases: 6. CDR3 size: 16 residues. CDR3 sequence reads: CASSLRLAGIYNEQFF. Here the CDR3 DNA reads TGTGCCAGCAGCCTCCGACTAGCGGGGATCTACAATGAGCAGTTCTTC.

In its sample, this clone was seen once. This sequence joins TRBV7-8 and TRBJ1-4; unclear D gene. Germline assignment: CDR1 SGHVS and CDR2 FQNEAQ. This CDR3 contains 15 residues. The ends were cut back, 5 bases at V and 7 bases at J, with 17 bases in the middle. The CDR3 DNA reads as TGTGCCAGCAGCCAAAGAAGGGAGTTGGGTGAAAAACTGTTTTTT. Residues: CASSQRRELGEKLFF. Full variable domain (outside the CDR3, taken from reference TRBV7-8 and TRBJ1-4): GAGVSQSPRYKVAKRGQDVALRCDPISGHVSLFWYQQALGQGPEFLTYFQNEAQLDKSGLPSDRFFAERPEGSVSTLKIQRTQQEDSAVYLCASSQRRELGEKLFFGSGTQLSVL.

The CDR3 DNA is TGTGCCAGCAGTTTACCACAGGTCTACGAGCAGTACTTC. Its protein product is CASSLPQVYEQYF. The chain carries TRBV28 and TRBJ2-7, with a tentative D call TRBD1 (5 bases). Trimming removed 2 bases from V and 3 bases from J, with 8 bases in between. Germline V lookup: CDR1 MDHEN, CDR2 SYDVKM. The CDR3 is 13 residues long.